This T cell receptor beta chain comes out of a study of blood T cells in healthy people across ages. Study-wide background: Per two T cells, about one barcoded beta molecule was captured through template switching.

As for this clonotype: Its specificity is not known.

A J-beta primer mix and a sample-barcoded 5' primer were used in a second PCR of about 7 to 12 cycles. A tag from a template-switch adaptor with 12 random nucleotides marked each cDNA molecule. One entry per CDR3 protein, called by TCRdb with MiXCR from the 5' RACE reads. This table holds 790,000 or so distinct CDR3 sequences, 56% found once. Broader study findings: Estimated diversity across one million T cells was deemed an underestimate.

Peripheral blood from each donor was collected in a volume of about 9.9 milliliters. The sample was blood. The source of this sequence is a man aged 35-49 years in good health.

The CDR3 sequence is CASSITGTSGRMETQYF. CDR3 bases: TGTGCCAGCAGCATTACCGGGACTAGCGGGAGGATGGAGACCCAGTACTTC. The rearrangement joins TRBV7-9 to TRBJ2-5, with 15 bases lining up with TRBD2. Germline V CDR1 and CDR2: SEHNR, FQNEAQ (reference sequence). The CDR3 loop spans 17 amino acids. Trimming at V came to 5 bases and at J to 5 bases, leaving 9 bases not matched to a gene.